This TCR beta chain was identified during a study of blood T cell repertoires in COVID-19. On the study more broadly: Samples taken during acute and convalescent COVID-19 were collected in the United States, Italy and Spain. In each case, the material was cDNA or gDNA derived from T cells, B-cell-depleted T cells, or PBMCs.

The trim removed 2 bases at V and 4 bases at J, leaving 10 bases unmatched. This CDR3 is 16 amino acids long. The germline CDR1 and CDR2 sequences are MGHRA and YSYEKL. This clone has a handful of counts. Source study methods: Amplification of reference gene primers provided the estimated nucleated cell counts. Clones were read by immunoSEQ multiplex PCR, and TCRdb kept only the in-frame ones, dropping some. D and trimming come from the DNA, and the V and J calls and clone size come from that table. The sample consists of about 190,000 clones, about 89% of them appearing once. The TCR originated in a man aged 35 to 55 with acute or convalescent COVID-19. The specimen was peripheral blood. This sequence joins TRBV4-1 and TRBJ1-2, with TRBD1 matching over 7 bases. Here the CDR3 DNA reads TGCGCCAGCAGCCAACTAACCGGGACAGTTCTCTATGGCTACACCTTC. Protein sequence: CASSQLTGTVLYGYTF.